Following are 18 T cell receptor beta chains from one sample sequenced in a study of cytomegalovirus exposure and HLA in healthy donors. The method was immunoSEQ multiplex PCR; TCRdb's version includes in-frame clones alone and lacks a portion of them. The data contain approximately 73,000 clones, about 95% of them singletons. What was sequenced was PBMCs. The receptors were gathered from a young man in good health and CMV-seronegative.

This chain joins TRBV19 and TRBJ2-3; a possible D gene is TRBD1 (5 bases). V shed 0 bases and J shed 3 bases, with 13 bases lying between them. The CDR3 runs to 16 residues. Germline V gives CDR1 LNHDA, CDR2 SQIVND (reference sequence). The CDR3 sequence: CASSIDLQGYTDTQYF. CDR3 sequence (DNA): TGTGCCAGTAGTATAGATCTTCAGGGCTATACAGATACGCAGTATTTT.

V is TRBV15 and J is TRBJ2-6; weak D call: TRBD1 (6 bases). The CDR3 covers 16 residues. V was pared by 3 bases and J by 2 bases, with 11 bases between. The germline V gene has CDR1 LNHNV and CDR2 YYDKDF (reference sequence). The CDR3 coding sequence is TGTGCCACCAGCAGTGGGAACAGGGCTGGGGCCAACGTCCTGACTTTC. Protein sequence: CATSSGNRAGANVLTF.

The gene calls are TRBV4-1 and TRBJ2-7, with D perhaps matching TRBD1 (6 bases). The CDR3 is 15 residues long. In germline, CDR1 is MGHRA, CDR2 YSYEKL. V lost 0 bases and J 3 bases, leaving 12 bases between the germline ends. The CDR3 coding sequence is TGCGCCAGCAGCCAAGATCTGGGGGCCCTCTACGAGCAGTACTTC. Amino acid sequence: CASSQDLGALYEQYF.

The chain joins TRBV5-1 to TRBJ2-1, with D perhaps TRBD2 (6 bases). The CDR3 consists of 12 residues. From germline, CDR1 is SGHRS and CDR2 YFSETQ. V was trimmed by 4 bases and J by 7 bases, leaving 9 bases between them. The chain's CDR3 is CASSGGINEQFF. The CDR3 region has the DNA TGCGCCAGCAGCGGGGGGATTAATGAGCAGTTCTTC.

V gene TRBV5-6 combines with J gene TRBJ2-6; maybe TRBD1 (6 bases). This CDR3 region has 18 residues. The germline V and J ends were trimmed by 4 bases and 0 bases, with 17 bases remaining between them. Germline loops: CDR1 SGHDT, CDR2 YYEEEE. The DNA for the CDR3 is TGTGCCAGCAGCCACAGTAGACAGGTATACTCTGGGGCCAACGTCCTGACTTTC. Protein sequence: CASSHSRQVYSGANVLTF.

In its sample, this clone was seen once. The J gene is TRBJ1-5, the V gene TRBV15; D is ambiguous. Deletions cut 0 bases from V and 4 bases from J, with 13 bases between. Germline CDR1 and CDR2: LNHNV and YYDKDF (reference sequence). This CDR3 spans 16 amino acids. The CDR3 sequence: CATSRESLFLNQPQHF. CDR3 nucleotides: TGTGCCACCAGCAGAGAGTCTTTGTTTTTAAATCAGCCCCAGCATTTT. The full variable domain, completed using reference TRBV15 and TRBJ1-5, is DAMVIQNPRYQVTQFGKPVTLSCSQTLNHNVMYWYQQKSSQAPKLLFHYYDKDFNNEADTPDNFQSRRPNTSFCFLDIRSPGLGDTAMYLCATSRESLFLNQPQHFGDGTRLSIL.

V gene TRBV9 combines with J gene TRBJ1-3; tentative D call: TRBD1 (6 bases). The V gene's germline CDR1 is SGDLS and CDR2 YYNGEE. Trimming took off 3 bases at V and 2 bases at J, with 15 bases between the two ends. The CDR3 is made up of 16 amino acids. The CDR3 is CASSAAGGAPGNTIYF. The CDR3 DNA reads as TGTGCCAGCAGCGCCGCCGGGGGGGCCCCTGGAAACACCATATATTTT.

The CDR3 is CSVEVPGQQNYGYTF. The CDR3 DNA reads as TGCAGCGTTGAGGTGCCGGGACAGCAGAACTATGGCTACACCTTC. The J gene is TRBJ1-2, the V gene TRBV29-1, with TRBD1 matching over 7 bases. The germline CDR1 and CDR2 sequences are SQVTM and ANQGSEA. The CDR3 is made up of 15 amino acids. Germline trimming cut 3 bases from V and 2 bases from J; bases unmatched to any gene: 9.

This clone has a single count. V gene TRBV6-1 combines with J gene TRBJ1-1, with 8 bases fitting TRBD1. The CDR3 is 13 amino acids. V was clipped by 3 bases and J by 4 bases; unmatched bases: 1. Germline values: CDR1 MNHNS, CDR2 SASEGT. As DNA, the CDR3 is TGTGCCAGCAGTGATACAGGGGGCACTGAAGCTTTCTTT. Translation gives CASSDTGGTEAFF.

The chain is built from TRBV11-2 and TRBJ2-1; maybe TRBD2 (5 bases). Germline-derived CDR1 and CDR2 are SGHAT and FQNNGV. The V and J ends lost 2 bases and 7 bases respectively, with 27 bases between them. The CDR3 totals 19 residues. The CDR3 here is CASSLMGGRFDPSNNEQFF. CDR3 DNA sequence: TGTGCCAGCAGCTTAATGGGTGGGAGATTCGATCCCTCCAATAATGAGCAGTTCTTC.

The genes are TRBV28 and TRBJ2-7; 9 nucleotides align to TRBD1. The CDR3 has 15 amino acids. J was trimmed by 2 bases and V by 3 bases; bases with no gene match: 5. Germline V gene data show CDR1 as MDHEN and CDR2 as SYDVKM. The CDR3 region has the DNA TGTGCCAGCAGTTTTCCTGGACAGGGGACCTACGAGCAGTACTTC. This codes for CASSFPGQGTYEQYF.

This chain joins TRBV19 and TRBJ1-1; D is perhaps TRBD1 (6 bases). V lost 0 bases, J lost 1 base, and 18 bases lay in between. CDR1 LNHDA and CDR2 SQIVND come from the germline V gene (reference sequence). There are 18 residues in the CDR3. The CDR3: CASSIDPLSGAPNTEAFF. The CDR3 DNA reads as TGTGCCAGTAGTATAGATCCGTTGTCAGGGGCTCCGAACACTGAAGCTTTCTTT.

Concerning this clone: This CDR3 is missing its conserved last phenylalanine or tryptophan, likely due to a read error. No DNA is shown, since the ends of the CDR3 on it are uncertain; the CDR3 is the one TCRdb lists. This chain links TRBV30 with TRBJ1-2. The CDR3 spans 12 residues, counting both ends. Germline V gene sequence: CDR1 GTSNPN, CDR2 SVGIG (reference sequence). This CDR3 reads CAWSGGGGTLAS.

The chain couples TRBV27 to TRBJ1-1; possible D gene TRBD1, 5 bases. CDR1 and CDR2 (germline): MNHEY, SMNVEV (reference sequence). Trimming took 5 bases from V and 2 from J, leaving 15 bases between them. The CDR3 runs 15 residues. The CDR3 loop reads CASSALPRANTEAFF. Written as DNA, the CDR3 is TGTGCCAGCAGTGCATTGCCCAGGGCAAACACTGAAGCTTTCTTT.

The chain recombines TRBV11-2 with TRBJ2-7; 11 nucleotides align to TRBD2. Germline V gives CDR1 SGHAT, CDR2 FQNNGV. The junction had 7 bases not matched to a gene; V was cut back by 4 bases and J by 2 bases. CDR3 size: 16 residues. For the CDR3, the DNA is TGTGCCAGCAGCTCGGCTAGCGGGGGGATCACCTACGAGCAGTACTTC. Translated: CASSSASGGITYEQYF.

This chain joins TRBV7-2 and TRBJ2-3; 8 bases align to TRBD2. V was clipped by 5 bases and J by 3 bases; unmatched bases: 7. The CDR3 is 15 amino acids. Germline CDR1 is SGHTA and CDR2 is FQGNSA. The CDR3: CASSRVAGKTDTQYF. The CDR3 DNA follows: TGTGCCAGCAGCAGAGTAGCGGGGAAGACAGATACGCAGTATTTT.

This CDR3 is CASSDRAGYTF. CDR3 in DNA: TGTGCCAGCAGTGATCGCGCTGGCTACACCTTC. The chain carries TRBV2 and TRBJ1-2; D uncertain. The CDR3 loop spans 11 amino acids. Trimming shortened V by 3 bases and J by 7 bases, and 6 bases separated the two germline ends. CDR1 SNHLY and CDR2 FYNNEI come from the germline V gene.

DNA for the CDR3: TGTGCCAGCCGCTGGACAGGAACCACCTCTGGAAACACCATATATTTT. This gives the protein CASRWTGTTSGNTIYF. The chain combines TRBV2 with TRBJ1-3; 7 nucleotides agree with TRBD1. CDR3 length equals 16 residues. Germline V gives CDR1 SNHLY, CDR2 FYNNEI. Germline trimming cut 8 bases from V and 0 bases from J; bases unmatched to any gene: 10.